The T cell receptor (beta chain) described here comes from a study of T cell responses to AZD1222 COVID-19 vaccine. General observations from the study: The sample set comprised mostly white British donors with more females, and clonal diversity was possibly underestimated. There were vaccine-associated CD4 TCRs across spike, dominant at 160-218 and 743-854.

Sequencing was performed with immunoSEQ multiplex PCR; in TCRdb, only in-frame clones are kept and a portion is missing. The sample yields more than 90,000 clones, approximately 84% seen once. V dropped 5 bases and J dropped 7; count of bases not matched to a gene: 13. The germline gives CDR1 SNHLY, CDR2 FYNNEI. The CDR3 has 17 amino acids. A note on this clone: No antigen is known for it.

The source material was peripheral blood, sampled 28 days after the second AZD1222 dose. The gene calls are TRBV2 and TRBJ2-1; 11 bases align to TRBD2. This TCR derives from an adult who received the AZD1222 COVID-19 vaccine. This CDR3 is CASSSWPTSGIVNEQFF. Here the CDR3 DNA reads TGTGCCAGCAGTTCCTGGCCGACTAGCGGGATAGTGAATGAGCAGTTCTTC.